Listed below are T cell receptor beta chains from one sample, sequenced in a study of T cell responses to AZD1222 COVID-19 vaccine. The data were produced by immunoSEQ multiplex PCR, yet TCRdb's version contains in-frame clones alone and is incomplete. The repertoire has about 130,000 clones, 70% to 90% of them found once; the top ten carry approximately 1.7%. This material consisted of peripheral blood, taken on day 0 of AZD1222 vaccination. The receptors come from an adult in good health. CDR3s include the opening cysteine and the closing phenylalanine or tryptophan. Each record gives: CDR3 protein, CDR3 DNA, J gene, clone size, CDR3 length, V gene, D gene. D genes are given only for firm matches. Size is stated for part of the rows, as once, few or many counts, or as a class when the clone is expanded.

CASSLTGAYNQPQHF | TGTGCCAGCAGCCTGACAGGTGCCTACAATCAGCCCCAGCATTTT | TRBJ1-5 | . | 15 | TRBV6-5 | .
CASSSRGRGTEAFF | TGTGCCAGCAGCTCCAGGGGTAGGGGCACTGAAGCTTTCTTT | TRBJ1-1 | . | 14 | TRBV6-5 | .
CASRRWTSGQTQPNEQFF | TGTGCCAGCAGGCGATGGACTAGCGGGCAGACGCAACCTAATGAGCAGTTCTTC | TRBJ2-1 | . | 18 | TRBV27 | TRBD2
CASSYTTDAGANVLTF | TGTGCCAGCAGTTACACGACAGACGCTGGGGCCAACGTCCTGACTTTC | TRBJ2-6 | . | 16 | TRBV6-6 | .
CASSQDLRVPGYTF | TGTGCCAGCAGCCAAGATCTCAGAGTCCCGGGCTACACCTTC | TRBJ1-2 | few | 14 | TRBV3-1/TRBV3-2 | .
CASSREGTEAFF | TGTGCCAGCAGCCGGGAGGGAACTGAAGCTTTCTTT | TRBJ1-1 | few | 12 | TRBV13 | .
CATSSVAGVTDTQYF | TGTGCCACCAGCTCCGTCGCGGGAGTCACAGATACGCAGTATTTT | TRBJ2-3 | once | 15 | TRBV24-1 | TRBD2
CASSYRGYGYTF | TGTGCCAGCAGTTACAGGGGCTATGGCTACACCTTC | TRBJ1-2 | . | 12 | TRBV6-5 | .
CASSAARTLLETQYF | TGTGCCAGCAGCGCCGCCAGGACACTATTGGAGACCCAGTACTTC | TRBJ2-5 | . | 15 | TRBV7-9 | .
CASSDPGGYGYTF | TGTGCCAGCTCGGATCCAGGAGGCTATGGCTACACCTTC | TRBJ1-2 | . | 13 | TRBV6-5 | .
CASSLAGQQETQYF | TGCGCCAGCAGCTTGGCGGGACAACAAGAGACCCAGTACTTC | TRBJ2-5 | . | 14 | TRBV5-1 | .
CSVLTPGHGGYNEQFF | TGCAGCGTTCTTACACCGGGACACGGTGGATACAATGAGCAGTTCTTC | TRBJ2-1 | few | 16 | TRBV29-1 | .
CATSKGRNQPQHF | TGTGCCACCAGCAAGGGGCGTAATCAGCCCCAGCATTTT | TRBJ1-5 | . | 13 | TRBV15 | .
CASSKGWNTEAFF | TGTGCCAGCAGTAAGGGTTGGAACACTGAAGCTTTCTTT | TRBJ1-1 | once | 13 | TRBV6-4 | .
CATSDSGQAHPYEQYF | TGTGCCACCAGTGATTCGGGACAGGCCCACCCCTACGAGCAGTACTTC | TRBJ2-7 | . | 16 | TRBV24-1 | TRBD1
CASSLGGSLYYTEAFF | TGTGCCAGCAGCTTAGGGGGATCTCTGTACTACACTGAAGCTTTCTTT | TRBJ1-1 | once | 16 | TRBV11-2 | .
CASSPGLAGTFPYEQYF | TGTGCCAGCAGCCCGGGACTAGCGGGAACTTTTCCCTACGAGCAGTACTTC | TRBJ2-7 | once | 17 | TRBV4-2 | TRBD2
CASSFGDNSGNTIYF | TGTGCCAGCAGTTTCGGGGACAACTCTGGAAACACCATATATTTT | TRBJ1-3 | . | 15 | TRBV28 | .
CASSEGWGQGNYGYTF | TGTGCCAGCAGTGAAGGTTGGGGACAGGGGAACTATGGCTACACCTTC | TRBJ1-2 | . | 16 | TRBV6-1 | TRBD1
CASSPRWAGGNEQFF | TGTGCCAGCAGTCCCCGGTGGGCAGGGGGGAATGAGCAGTTCTTC | TRBJ2-1 | . | 15 | TRBV9 | .
CASSPRLAGNYEQYF | TGTGCCAGCAGCCCTCGACTAGCGGGGAACTACGAGCAGTACTTC | TRBJ2-7 | . | 15 | TRBV7-6 | TRBD2
CASSDSKTEAFF | TGTGCCAGCAGTGACTCGAAAACTGAAGCTTTCTTT | TRBJ1-1 | . | 12 | TRBV6-4 | .
CASSILAGGRNEQFF | TGTGCCAGTAGTATCCTAGCGGGAGGTCGTAATGAGCAGTTCTTC | TRBJ2-1 | few | 15 | TRBV19 | TRBD2
CASSPQGGANYGYTF | TGTGCCAGCTCACCCCAGGGGGGCGCAAACTATGGCTACACCTTC | TRBJ1-2 | . | 15 | TRBV18 | TRBD1
CASSSAASGGRSGANVLTF | TGTGCCAGCAGCTCAGCCGCTAGCGGGGGGCGGTCTGGGGCCAACGTCCTGACTTTC | TRBJ2-6 | . | 19 | TRBV9 | TRBD2
CASSLILGSYNEQFF | TGCGCCAGCAGCTTAATATTAGGCTCCTACAATGAGCAGTTCTTC | TRBJ2-1 | . | 15 | TRBV5-1 | .
CATSDTGTGAFF | TGTGCCACCAGTGACACCGGGACTGGGGCTTTCTTT | TRBJ1-1 | . | 12 | TRBV24-1 | .
CASSRQGGTGELFF | TGTGCCAGCAGCCGACAGGGTGGCACCGGGGAGCTGTTTTTT | TRBJ2-2 | . | 14 | TRBV7-3 | TRBD1